This TCR beta chain stems from a study of PD-1 blockade in classical Hodgkin lymphoma. Study as a whole: Patients were infused with nivolumab 3 mg/kg every 2 weeks.

Findings and limits, study-wide: What drove the repertoire differences, possibly disease activity or prior therapy, has not been defined. While CD8+ TCR diversity did not rise significantly by C4D1, CD4+ TCR diversity did.

Every patient had relapsed following autologous stem cell transplantation, and cohorts differed in brentuximab vedotin exposure. This table comes from immunoSEQ multiplex PCR, and its TCRdb copy is limited to in-frame clones, with some not included. This table holds some 20,000 clones, approximately 88% found once. In the case of this clone: Its antigen is currently unknown.

V lost 8 bases, J lost 7 bases, and 14 bases lay in between. The germline V gene encodes CDR1 MNHEY and CDR2 SMNVEV (reference sequence). The CDR3 covers 13 residues. Sequenced material: peripheral blood mononuclear cells (PBMCs), taken at baseline. The TCR sequence derives from a human donor with classical Hodgkin lymphoma. V usage is TRBV27 and J usage is TRBJ1-4; D is possibly TRBD1 (6 bases). CDR3 in amino acids: CASQTRGAEKLFF. CDR3 coding DNA: TGTGCCAGCCAAACCCGGGGGGCTGAAAAACTGTTTTTT. Full variable domain (rest looked up from reference TRBV27 and TRBJ1-4): EAQVTQNPRYLITVTGKKLTVTCSQNMNHEYMSWYRQDPGLGLRQIYYSMNVEVTDKGDVPEGYKVSRKEKRNFPLILESPSPNQTSLYFCASQTRGAEKLFFGSGTQLSVL.